This is a list of T cell receptor beta chains from one sample in a study of regulatory T cells in long-lasting Graves disease. Via MiXCR, TCRdb re-called the multiplex PCR reads, giving one row per CDR3 protein. Of around 400,000 distinct CDR3 sequences in the sample, roughly 21% were seen once. Material: peripheral blood mononuclear cells (PBMCs), obtained when the disease was refractory, from a patient treated with antithyroid drugs. Receptors originate from a female donor with Graves disease. Both conserved end residues are part of each CDR3. A D gene is named only where the DNA matches it firmly. Only part of the rows carry a size: once, few, many, or a class if the clone is expanded.

abundance	v_gene	j_gene	d_gene	CDR3aa	CDR3nt
many	TRBV28	TRBJ2-5	TRBD1	CASSLTSAETGNPQETQYF	TGTGCCAGCAGTTTAACGTCGGCCGAGACAGGGAACCCTCAAGAGACCCAGTACTTC
many	TRBV30	TRBJ1-1	-	CAWSVAPGPTEAFF	TGTGCCTGGAGTGTAGCCCCAGGGCCGACTGAAGCTTTCTTT
-	TRBV5-1	TRBJ2-7	-	CASSLGDAKGYEQYF	TGCGCCAGCAGCTTGGGGGACGCCAAAGGGTACGAGCAGTACTTC
-	TRBV14	TRBJ2-7	-	CASSQGFTEQYF	TGTGCCAGCAGCCAAGGTTTCACAGAACAGTACTTC
many	TRBV7-8	TRBJ1-5	TRBD1	CASSSGTGGQPQHF	TGTGCCAGCAGTTCCGGGACAGGGGGTCAGCCCCAGCATTTT
many	TRBV28	TRBJ1-1	-	CASSLTQGNGIAFF	TGTGCCAGCAGTTTAACCCAGGGTAATGGCATAGCTTTCTTT
many	TRBV28	TRBJ2-2	TRBD1	CASSSRGTGKITGELFF	TGTGCCAGCAGTTCCCGGGGGACAGGGAAGATCACCGGGGAGCTGTTTTTT
few	TRBV28	TRBJ2-3	TRBD2	CASSPLSLAGRTDTQYF	TGTGCCAGCTCGCCGTTGAGCCTAGCGGGCCGCACAGATACGCAGTATTTT
few	TRBV7-3	TRBJ2-5	-	CASSPDTETQYF	TGTGCCAGCAGCCCCGATACAGAGACCCAGTACTTC
-	TRBV7-9	TRBJ2-7	-	CASSLGPPEAYEQYF	TGTGCCAGCAGCTTGGGACCTCCCGAGGCGTACGAGCAGTACTTC
-	TRBV5-1	TRBJ2-3	-	CASSLEYGGHTQYF	TGCGCCAGCAGCTTGGAGTATGGGGGACATACGCAGTATTTT
many	TRBV15	TRBJ1-2	-	CATSRGAEGYTF	TGTGCCACCAGCAGAGGGGCAGAAGGCTACACCTTC
many	TRBV6-1	TRBJ2-2	-	CASTPTTGELFF	TGTGCCAGCACCCCTACTACCGGGGAGCTGTTTTTT
-	TRBV10-2	TRBJ2-7	-	CASSESVYEQYF	TGCGCCAGCAGTGAGTCAGTCTACGAGCAGTACTTC
-	TRBV28	TRBJ2-3	-	CASSSPVSEFTDTQYF	TGTGCCAGCAGCAGCCCCGTCAGCGAATTCACAGATACGCAGTATTTT
many	TRBV5-1	TRBJ1-1	TRBD1	CASRDRENTEAFF	TGTGCCAGCCGCGACAGGGAAAACACTGAAGCTTTCTTT
many	TRBV28	TRBJ2-2	-	CASYEPGELFF	TGTGCCAGCTACGAACCCGGGGAGCTGTTTTTT
-	TRBV20-1	TRBJ2-7	TRBD2	CSARSASGAYEQYF	TGCAGTGCTAGATCGGCTAGCGGGGCCTACGAGCAGTACTTC
many	TRBV6-2/TRBV6-3	TRBJ2-4	-	CASSQGLGAYF	TGTGCCAGCAGCCAAGGACTGGGGGCGTACTTC
few	TRBV6-2/TRBV6-3	TRBJ2-2	TRBD2	CASSYSGLAGGTGELFF	TGTGCCAGCAGTTACTCCGGACTAGCGGGAGGCACCGGGGAGCTGTTTTTT
few	TRBV5-1	TRBJ2-3	TRBD1	CASSLAVDRSTDTQYF	TGCGCCAGCAGCTTGGCGGTGGACAGGAGCACAGATACGCAGTATTTT